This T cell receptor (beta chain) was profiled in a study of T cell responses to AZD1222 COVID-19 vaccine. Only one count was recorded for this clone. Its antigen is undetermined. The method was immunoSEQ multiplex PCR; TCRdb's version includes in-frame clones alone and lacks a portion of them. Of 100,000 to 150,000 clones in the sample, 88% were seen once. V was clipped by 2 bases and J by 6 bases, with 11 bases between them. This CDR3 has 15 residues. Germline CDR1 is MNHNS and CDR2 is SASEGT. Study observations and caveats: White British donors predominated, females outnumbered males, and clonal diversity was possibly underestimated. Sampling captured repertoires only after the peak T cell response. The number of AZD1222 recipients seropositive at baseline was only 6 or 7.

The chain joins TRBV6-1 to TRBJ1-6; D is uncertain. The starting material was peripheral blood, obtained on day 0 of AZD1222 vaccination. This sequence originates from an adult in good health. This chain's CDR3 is CASSEFPGVNSPLHF. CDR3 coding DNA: TGTGCCAGCAGTGAATTCCCAGGCGTTAATTCACCCCTCCACTTT.